The 4 T cell receptor beta chains presented below share a single source sample, sequenced in a study of CD8+ T cells in alopecia areata. RNA was isolated and reverse transcribed to cDNA, the sequencing template. Libraries were prepared by immunoSEQ multiplex PCR; TCRdb keeps only in-frame clonotypes and omits some of them. The sample has 65,000 to 100,000 clones; roughly 47% are singletons. The sample was NKG2D-high CD8+ T cells sorted from blood. The receptors were gathered from a human donor with alopecia areata.

The chain carries TRBV30 and TRBJ2-7; the D gene is possibly TRBD1 (6 bases). The V end was cut by 7 bases, the J end by 2 bases, with 9 bases between. Germline loops: CDR1 GTSNPN, CDR2 SVGIG (reference sequence). This CDR3 comprises 11 residues. The CDR3 region is CAFRQAYEQYF. The CDR3 DNA is TGTGCCTTCCGACAGGCCTACGAGCAGTACTTC.

This clone was detected only a few times. The chain carries TRBV7-9 and TRBJ2-5; the D gene is possibly TRBD2 (5 bases). V lost 4 bases to trimming and J lost 3 bases, with 21 bases between them. CDR1 is SEHNR, CDR2 FQNEAQ, per germline (reference sequence). The CDR3 runs 17 residues. The CDR3 nucleotides read TGTGCCAGCAGCTACCAAAAACTAGTCACTCTTAAAGAGACCCAGTACTTC. Translation: CASSYQKLVTLKETQYF.

The V gene is TRBV14, the J gene TRBJ2-3, with D hard to call. This CDR3 is 14 amino acids long. V was trimmed by 0 bases and J by 6 bases, leaving 10 bases between them. Germline V gene lookup returns CDR1 SGHDN and CDR2 FVKESK. CDR3 in DNA: TGTGCCAGCAGCCAAGAACTCCTGCGGGATACGCAGTATTTT. Its translation: CASSQELLRDTQYF.

In this sample, this clone turned up a few times. The chain joins TRBV29-1 to TRBJ1-2, with D maybe TRBD1 (6 bases). This CDR3 region has 11 residues. Germline-derived CDR1 and CDR2 are SQVTM and ANQGSEA. V was cut by 6 bases and J by 8 bases, with 13 bases left in between. The CDR3 is CSVRPGEGYTF. In DNA, the CDR3 is TGCAGCGTGAGGCCAGGGGAGGGCTACACCTTC. The full variable domain, completed using reference TRBV29-1 and TRBJ1-2, is SAVISQKPSRDICQRGTSLTIQCQVDSQVTMMFWYRQQPGQSLTLIATANQGSEATYESGFVIDKFPISRPNLTFSTLTVSNMSPEDSSIYLCSVRPGEGYTFGSGTRLTVV.